Included here is one TCR beta chain sequence, with context. Its antigen is still unknown. No much larger clone exists at a distance of one base, and base qualities are not known. The library was produced with the immunoSEQ multiplex PCR assay. A mixture of 60 forward primers for TCR Vbeta segments and 13 reverse primers for TCR Jbeta segments was used in the multiplex PCR. The CDR3 region of rearranged TCR beta genes was amplified from genomic DNA by a multiplex PCR assay. Amplified TCR beta libraries were sequenced as 87-base-pair reads on the Illumina HiSeq System. In the paper's pipeline: A later analysis counted approximately 76 million unique TCR beta chains across the 690 or so repertoires, and some 11 million of these chains were shared by at least two donors. To remove PCR and sequencing errors, raw reads were error-corrected and collapsed into unique sequences using a nearest-neighbor algorithm that merged closely related sequences. To assign V, D and J gene segments, CDR3 sequences were aligned to IMGT reference sequences. For a sequence to be retained, a match of at least six nucleotides to both a V gene segment and a J gene segment was required. Rearrangements were called productive when the CDR3 lacked stop codons and stayed in frame with V and J; all others were non-productive. Following IMGT convention, CDR3 was defined as the stretch from the second conserved V-encoded cysteine to the conserved J-encoded phenylalanine. The earlier analysis of some 580 of the donors excluded any sequence lacking an unambiguous match to a single V gene segment. An earlier analysis of roughly 590 of the donors called V segments functional above 56.7% productive rearrangements and segregating when the between-donor standard deviation exceeded 5%. To diagnose cytomegalovirus status from the catalog of TCR beta chain sequences, a statistical classification framework was built. A later analysis assigned V and J genes by comparing TCR nucleotide sequences with IMGT/GENE-DB human TR gene sequences. Using the TCRdist pipeline, a later analysis assigned CDR3 sequences along with most-parsimonious VDJ recombination scenarios. A later analysis defined each TCR beta chain by its CDR3 amino acid sequence plus V-gene family, and excluded reads lacking a unique V-gene family. In a later analysis, 500 to 650 highly shared, low-generation-probability nucleotide sequences were removed to address suspected cross-contamination and a sequencing artifact. For each public chain, a later analysis derived a clonal expansion index from normalized ranks of inferred template counts within each repertoire. In a later analysis, generation probabilities were computed using a VDJ recombination model fitted to out-of-frame rearrangements, and the results were checked against IGoR. Hypergeometric tests were used in a later analysis to score TCR-TCR, TCR-HLA and TCR-CMV co-occurrence, with a repertoire-size bias correction applied to the TCR pairs. False discovery rates were estimated in a later analysis by permuting HLA or CMV assignments 20 times. In a later analysis, co-occurring TCRs were grouped using DBSCAN, with TCRdist sequence similarity added in when clustering inside HLA-allele-positive subsets. Co-occurrence clustering excluded repertoires with fewer than 30,000 or more than 120,000 public chains, plus five with anomalous nucleotide sharing. In TCRdb, the immuneACCESS table is reduced to in-frame sequences with V and J assigned. These tables do not hold every clone; where another copy was compared, an unresolved V gene accounts for under half, and the others remain unexplained. The V and J calls and clone size are taken from that table; D and trimming were inferred from the DNA. The sample table lists over 150,000 clones, over 70% of them with a count of one. The biggest ten clones account for about 2.9% of the sample.

The entry originates in a study of cytomegalovirus exposure and HLA in healthy donors (TCRdb year 2017). General notes on the study: An earlier analysis of approximately 590 of the donors reported about 290 Gb of sequence data and more than 90 million unique TCR beta sequences from about 179 million T cells. An early release covering around 630 HLA-typed donors comprised approximately 300 gigabases of sequencing data and around 80 million unique TCR sequences. Of the roughly 400 genotyped donors, over 70% fell in the genetic ancestry cluster associated with self-reported Caucasian donors. The study was designed to test whether signatures of past pathogen exposure could be identified by cataloging public T cell receptors. The study profiled the T cell repertoires of hundreds of subjects by immunosequencing and related them to cytomegalovirus serostatus. In addition to the first cohort of several hundred subjects, a separate validation cohort of approximately 130 different subjects was used. To predict cytomegalovirus infection status, the study combined high-throughput TCR immunosequencing, statistical association of individual TCRs with disease status, and machine learning. A later analysis re-examined previously published TCR beta repertoires from 500 to 700 donors and added high-resolution HLA genotyping to investigate patterns of TCR occurrence. Rather than using new phenotypic data, the later analysis identified candidate immune exposures from TCR beta sequences and from how often those sequences occurred across donors. To decide whether each TCR beta V gene segment behaved as functional or pseudogenic, an earlier analysis of over 500 of the donors relied on high-throughput TCR beta sequencing. Alongside the repertoire data, information on donor age, sex, ethnicity and CMV serostatus was compiled. A later genetic analysis used genome-wide SNP genotypes for about 60% of the roughly 670 donors, treating that subset as a discovery cohort. All discovery cohort repertoires had been generated using a single sequencing platform. HLA typing included class I and class II loci at four-digit resolution. Typing coverage varied by locus: roughly 620-640 donors for A, B, C, DRB1 and DQB1; about 520 for DQA1; about 590 for DPA1; approximately 450 for DPB1. A handful of DR-DQ haplotypes were handled as single units for association and clustering because linkage in the cohort was strong. Among some 400 genotyped donors of the cohort, an average of approximately 240,000 unique TCR beta nucleotide sequences was sequenced per donor, of which roughly 17% were non-productive.

Study-wide findings and limitations: Most TCR sequences were seen in very few donors, while some public TCRs were found in many individuals. A later analysis found that HLA-associated TCR beta chains were more clonally expanded and had lower generation probabilities than equally common non-associated chains. Cytomegalovirus status was reported to be diagnosed by the classifier with high specificity and sensitivity in both the original and validation cohorts. Linkage disequilibrium might explain the correlated functional status among segregating V segments, but an unknown experimental factor could not be excluded. V-gene and J-gene trimming of TCR beta chains was associated with a missense DCLRE1C variant in a later genetic analysis, and the association was replicated in an independent cohort. In an earlier analysis of 500 to 650 of the donors, most TCR beta V segments appeared in productive rearrangements about 87% or about 30% of the time, broadly matching IMGT annotations. The presence/absence analyses assumed that sequencing depth was roughly uniform across donors, and that assumption may not be true. The study gave a list of 150 to 200 TCR beta chains associated with cytomegalovirus. Because HLA typing was unavailable for some donors at each locus, only the typed subset was used in association tests. The authors suggested that the approach could potentially be extended to other disease states and immunological phenotypes. A later genetic analysis reported fewer N-insertions in productive TCRs among donors in an Asian-associated ancestry cluster than the roughly 620-donor mean. This cohort had only TCR beta chains sequenced, and the lack of alpha or paired-chain data limited which features could be detected. For the cohort, immune exposure information was limited to CMV serostatus. Three of the identified cytomegalovirus-associated TCR beta chains were confirmed in vitro to be specific for cytomegalovirus antigens. In a later analysis, the rate of TCR association differed among HLA loci, with DRB1 alleles having the most associated TCRs and HLA-C alleles having the fewest. Seventeen rarely observed V segments, including chromosome 9 orphons, were excluded from the earlier analysis of about 600 of the donors because counts were too low. Assigning TCR associations to individual alleles was difficult when HLA alleles, especially DR and DQ, strongly co-occurred. According to a later analysis, parvovirus B19, influenza, CMV and Epstein-Barr virus appeared linked to several top co-occurrence clusters. Specific HLA alleles were associated with 15,000 to 20,000 TCR beta sequences at a false discovery rate of 0.05 in a later analysis. A further reported finding was that TCR beta sequences accurately predicted the HLA-A and HLA-B alleles for most subjects in the first cohort. A cluster of highly shared sequence variants was judged likely to be a technical artifact of the sequencing pipeline. According to a later analysis, most CMV-associated TCR beta chains appeared to be HLA-restricted, and the HLA associations seemed to be driven largely by CMV exposure.

The cohort comprised some 680 healthy bone marrow donors. At the time of sampling, all cohort members were nominally healthy, though unrecorded immune exposures were likely present. The donor tested CMV seronegative and was one of the 352 seronegative cohort members. A peripheral blood sample was provided by each donor, and peripheral blood mononuclear cells were used for TCR beta sequencing. The Qiagen DNeasy Blood Extraction Kit was used to extract genomic DNA from the blood cell samples. The receptor's source is a male donor in good health and CMV-seronegative. The sequencing sample was made of PBMCs.

DNA sequence: TGTGCCAGCAGTGACGGGACAGATAGCACAGATACGCAGTATTTT. This encodes CASSDGTDSTDTQYF. Recombination joined TRBV6-1 with TRBJ2-3; 7 nucleotides in the junction match TRBD1. V trim: 3 bases; J trim: 0 bases; unmatched bases: 3. The CDR3 contains 15 residues, cysteine and phenylalanine counted. Just the 45-base CDR3 DNA is kept, in frame starting at base 1. CDR1 is given as MNHNS and CDR2 as SASEGT, both from the germline V gene.